The clone carrying this T cell receptor beta chain was recorded only once. This sample stems from a study of T cell changes during pregnancy in multiple sclerosis. Profiling relied on immunoSEQ multiplex PCR, and the TCRdb table lists in-frame clones only, not all of them. In the table there are under 55,000 clones, around 90% of which are singletons. With 5 bases removed from V and 1 base from J, the gap between germline ends came to 15 bases. This CDR3 region has 16 residues. Germline values: CDR1 SGHTA, CDR2 FQGNSA. Sequencing was performed on CD4+ T cells from peripheral blood mononuclear cells, taken after pregnancy. The V and J genes are TRBV7-2 and TRBJ2-1; TRBD2 might be the D (5 bases). The TCR sequence derives from a female donor in good health, enrolled as a control in a pregnancy study. This chain's CDR3 is CASSLKGRGSYNEQFF. The DNA of the CDR3 is TGTGCCAGCAGCCTAAAGGGTCGAGGGTCCTACAATGAGCAGTTCTTC.